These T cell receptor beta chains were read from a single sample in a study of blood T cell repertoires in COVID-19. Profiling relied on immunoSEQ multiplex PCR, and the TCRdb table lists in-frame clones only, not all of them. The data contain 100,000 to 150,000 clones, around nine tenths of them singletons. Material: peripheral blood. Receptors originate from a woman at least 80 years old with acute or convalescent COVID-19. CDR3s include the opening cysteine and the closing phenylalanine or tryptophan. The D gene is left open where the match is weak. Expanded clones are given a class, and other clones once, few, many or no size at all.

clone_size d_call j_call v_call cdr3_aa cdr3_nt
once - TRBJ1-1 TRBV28 CASSLWGGKNTEAFF TGTGCCAGCAGTTTATGGGGCGGGAAGAACACTGAAGCTTTCTTT
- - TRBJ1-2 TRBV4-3 CASSQDVGDRYGYTF TGCGCCAGCAGCCAAGATGTGGGAGACAGGTATGGCTACACCTTC
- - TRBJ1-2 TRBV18 CASSRNPGDYGYTF TGTGCCAGCTCACGTAATCCAGGGGATTATGGCTACACCTTC
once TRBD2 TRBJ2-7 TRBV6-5 CASSPRGSGGNEQYF TGTGCCAGCAGTCCCCGCGGTAGCGGGGGGAACGAGCAGTACTTC
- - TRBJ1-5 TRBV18 CASSPYSNQPQHF TGTGCCAGCTCACCTTATAGCAATCAGCCCCAGCATTTT
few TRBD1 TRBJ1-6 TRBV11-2 CASSLTGQDNSPLHF TGTGCCAGCAGCTTAACGGGACAGGATAATTCACCCCTCCACTTT
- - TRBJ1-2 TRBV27 CASSFSQGVVSGYTF TGTGCCAGCAGTTTCTCACAGGGTGTGGTGAGTGGCTACACCTTC
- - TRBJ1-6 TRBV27 CASSGEGSSYNSPLHF TGTGCCAGCTCCGGGGAGGGGAGCTCCTATAATTCACCCCTCCACTTT
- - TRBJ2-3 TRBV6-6 CASSRGTYGTDTQYF TGTGCCAGCAGTAGGGGGACATATGGCACAGATACGCAGTATTTT
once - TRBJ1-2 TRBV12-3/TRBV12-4 CASGRTTNYGYTF TGTGCCAGCGGCCGAACGACTAACTATGGCTACACCTTC
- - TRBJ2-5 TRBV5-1 CATRGGGGLSETQYF TGCGCCACCCGAGGGGGAGGGGGATTGTCAGAGACCCAGTACTTC
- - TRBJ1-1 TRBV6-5 CASSYSPGSLNTEAFF TGTGCCAGCAGTTACTCGCCCGGGAGCCTGAACACTGAAGCTTTCTTT
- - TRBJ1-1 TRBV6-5 CASTAGTRMNTEAFF TGTGCCAGCACCGCCGGGACACGGATGAACACTGAAGCTTTCTTT
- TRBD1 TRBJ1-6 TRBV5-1 CASSLVARGISPLHF TGCGCCAGCAGCTTGGTGGCCAGGGGGATATCACCCCTCCACTTT
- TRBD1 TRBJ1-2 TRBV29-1 CSGGTGWGYTF TGCAGCGGAGGGACAGGGTGGGGCTACACCTTC
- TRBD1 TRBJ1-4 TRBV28 CASSSGQANEKLFF TGTGCCAGCAGTTCGGGACAGGCTAATGAAAAACTGTTTTTT
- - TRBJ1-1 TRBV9 CASSPRGGNTEAFF TGTGCCAGCAGCCCTAGGGGAGGGAACACTGAAGCTTTCTTT
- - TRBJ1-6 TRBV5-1 CASSLGPGRDSPLHF TGCGCCAGCAGCTTGGGGCCAGGTCGTGATTCACCCCTCCACTTT
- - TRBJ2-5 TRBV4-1 CASSVGGNQETQYF TGCGCCAGCAGCGTGGGAGGAAACCAGGAGACCCAGTACTTC
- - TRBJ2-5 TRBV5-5 CASIHWVEVRGRETQYF TGTGCCAGCATCCACTGGGTAGAGGTTAGAGGGCGAGAGACCCAGTACTTC
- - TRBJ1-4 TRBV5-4 CASSRDQGMYEKLFF TGTGCCAGCAGCAGGGATCAGGGGATGTACGAAAAACTGTTTTTT
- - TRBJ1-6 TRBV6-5 CASSYDWGVDSPLHF TGTGCCAGCAGTTACGATTGGGGCGTCGATTCACCCCTCCACTTT
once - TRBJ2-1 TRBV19 CASSSSQTRVFF TGTGCCAGTAGTAGTAGTCAAACCCGGGTGTTCTTC
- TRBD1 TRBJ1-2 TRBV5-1 CASSLAGDRGDYTF TGCGCCAGCAGCTTGGCCGGGGACAGGGGGGACTACACCTTC
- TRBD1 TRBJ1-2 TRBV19 CASSPLQGGNYGYTF TGTGCCAGTAGTCCCCTACAGGGGGGGAACTATGGCTACACCTTC
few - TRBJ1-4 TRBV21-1 CASSKKAQGGEKLFF TGTGCCAGCAGCAAAAAAGCTCAGGGTGGTGAAAAACTGTTTTTT
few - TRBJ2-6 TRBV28 CASSHRLFFSGANVLTF TGTGCCAGCAGTCACCGACTATTCTTCTCTGGGGCCAACGTCCTGACTTTC
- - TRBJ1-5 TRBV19 CASSINPSRYSNQPQHF TGTGCCAGTAGTATAAACCCGTCGCGGTATAGCAATCAGCCCCAGCATTTT
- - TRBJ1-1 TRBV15 CATRRSRGMNTEAFF TGTGCCACCAGAAGGTCCCGGGGGATGAACACTGAAGCTTTCTTT
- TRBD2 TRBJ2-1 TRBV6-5 CASSSPSGGAGNEQFF TGTGCCAGCAGTTCGCCTAGCGGGGGGGCGGGAAATGAGCAGTTCTTC
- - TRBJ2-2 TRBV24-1 CATSDRAGDTGELFF TGTGCCACCAGTGATAGGGCAGGGGACACCGGGGAGCTGTTTTTT
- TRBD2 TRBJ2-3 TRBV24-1 CATMGLAGKTDTQYF TGTGCCACCATGGGACTAGCGGGAAAAACAGATACGCAGTATTTT
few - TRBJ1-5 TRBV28 CASSSDLTGFWDNQPQHF TGTGCCAGCAGTTCCGACTTAACAGGGTTCTGGGACAATCAGCCCCAGCATTTT
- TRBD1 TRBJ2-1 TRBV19 CASSNNRGSNEQFF TGTGCCAGTAGTAACAACAGGGGCAGCAATGAGCAGTTCTTC
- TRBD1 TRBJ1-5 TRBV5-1 CASSFRLDRGNQPQHF TGCGCCAGCAGCTTCCGGTTGGACAGGGGGAATCAGCCCCAGCATTTT
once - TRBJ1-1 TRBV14 CASSQFSGTEAFF TGTGCCAGCAGCCAATTTTCGGGGACTGAAGCTTTCTTT
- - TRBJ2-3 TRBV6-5 CASSSGTRSTDTQYF TGTGCCAGCAGTTCCGGGACTCGCAGCACAGATACGCAGTATTTT
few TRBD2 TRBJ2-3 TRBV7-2 CASSLVSGGADTQYF TGTGCCAGCAGCTTAGTCAGCGGGGGGGCAGATACGCAGTATTTT
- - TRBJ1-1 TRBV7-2 CASSLYGPRVAEAFF TGTGCCAGCAGCTTATATGGGCCCCGTGTTGCTGAAGCTTTCTTT
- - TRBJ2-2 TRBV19 CASSPGQTGELFF TGTGCCAGTAGTCCAGGACAGACCGGGGAGCTGTTTTTT
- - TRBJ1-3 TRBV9 CASSASQGGDSGNTIYF TGTGCCAGCAGCGCGTCACAGGGTGGCGACTCTGGAAACACCATATATTTT
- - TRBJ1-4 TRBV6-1 CASREGAVEREKLFF TGTGCCAGCAGAGAAGGGGCTGTGGAAAGGGAAAAACTGTTTTTT
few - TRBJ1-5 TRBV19 CASTFGGGSQPQHF TGTGCCAGTACCTTTGGCGGCGGAAGTCAGCCCCAGCATTTT
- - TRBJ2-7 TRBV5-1 CASRGQGRYEQYF TGCGCCAGCAGGGGGCAGGGTAGGTACGAGCAGTACTTC
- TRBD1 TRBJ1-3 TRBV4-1 CASSLRTGEGNTIYF TGCGCCAGCAGCCTAAGGACAGGCGAAGGAAACACCATATATTTT
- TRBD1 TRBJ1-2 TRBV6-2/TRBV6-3 CASSYRQGYGYTF TGTGCCAGCAGTTACCGACAGGGCTATGGCTACACCTTC